This TCR beta chain was sequenced for a study of response to subunit inactivated influenza vaccine. V lost 0 bases to trimming and J lost 5 bases, with 12 bases between them. The CDR3 spans 15 residues. The germline V gene encodes CDR1 SGHAT and CDR2 FQNNGV. In TCRdb, the RT-PCR reads were re-called with MiXCR into one record per CDR3 protein. The sample comprises fewer than 800,000 distinct CDR3 sequences, around 14% of which are singletons, and more than 9% rests with the top ten. This specimen consisted of PBMCs from blood, obtained 11 to 12 days after vaccination. This receptor was taken from a man aged 50-60 years who received an inactivated influenza vaccine. V usage is TRBV11-2 and J usage is TRBJ2-3, with a possible D match to TRBD2 (5 bases). The CDR3 DNA reads as TGTGCCAGCAGCTTAGATGTGTCGGGGAAAGATACGCAGTATTTT. It translates to CASSLDVSGKDTQYF.